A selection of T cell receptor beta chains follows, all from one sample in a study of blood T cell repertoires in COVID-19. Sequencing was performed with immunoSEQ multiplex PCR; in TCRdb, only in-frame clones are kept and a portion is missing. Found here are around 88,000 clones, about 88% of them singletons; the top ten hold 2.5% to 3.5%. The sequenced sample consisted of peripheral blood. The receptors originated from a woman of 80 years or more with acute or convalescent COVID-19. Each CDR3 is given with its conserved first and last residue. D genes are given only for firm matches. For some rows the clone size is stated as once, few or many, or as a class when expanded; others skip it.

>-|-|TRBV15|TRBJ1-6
TGTGCCACCAGGCCCATGACTGGAGGATATAATTCACCCCTCCACTTT
CATRPMTGGYNSPLHF
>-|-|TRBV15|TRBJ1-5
TGTGCCACCAGCAGAGATTCGGGGAATCAGCCCCAGCATTTT
CATSRDSGNQPQHF
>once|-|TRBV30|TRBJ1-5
TGTGCCTGGAGTCTCCTGGGAGGGTTTCAGCCCCAGCATTTT
CAWSLLGGFQPQHF
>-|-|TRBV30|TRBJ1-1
TGTGCCTGGAGGGAGACAGTCTACCGGGCTGAAGCTTTCTTT
CAWRETVYRAEAFF
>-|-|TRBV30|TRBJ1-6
TGTGCCTGGAGTACTGCGGAGGTTCCGAATTCACCCCTCCACTTT
CAWSTAEVPNSPLHF
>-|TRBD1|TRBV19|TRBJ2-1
TGTGCCAGTAGTAGACAGGGTGTCAATGAGCAGTTCTTC
CASSRQGVNEQFF
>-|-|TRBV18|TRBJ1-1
TGTGCCAGCTCACCCCCGCAGGGGCGATTAGCTTTCTTT
CASSPPQGRLAFF
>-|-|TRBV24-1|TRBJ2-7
TGTGCCACCAGTGATGGCGGGGATAGGAGCGGGCAGTACTTC
CATSDGGDRSGQYF
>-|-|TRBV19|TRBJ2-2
TGTGCCAGTGAGGTCGGACACGGGGAGCTGTTTTTT
CASEVGHGELFF
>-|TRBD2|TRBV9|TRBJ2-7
TGTGCCAGCAGCGTAGGAGGCGGGGGGGCCTACGAGCAGTACTTC
CASSVGGGGAYEQYF
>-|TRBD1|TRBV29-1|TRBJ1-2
TGCAGCGTTGAGTCAGGGGCAGGGGGCTATGGCTACACCTTC
CSVESGAGGYGYTF
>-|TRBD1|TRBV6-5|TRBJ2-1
TGTGCCAGCAGCCCGCTCGGACAGGGTAGGCAGTTCTTC
CASSPLGQGRQFF
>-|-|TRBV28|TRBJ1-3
TGTGCCAGCATGCAGGGGTATGGAAACACCATATATTTT
CASMQGYGNTIYF
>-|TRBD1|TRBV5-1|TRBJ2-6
TGCGCCAGCCGTCCCGGGACAGGGTCTGGGGCCAACGTCCTGACTTTC
CASRPGTGSGANVLTF
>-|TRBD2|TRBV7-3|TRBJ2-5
TGTGCCAGCAGCTTGCTCGGGGGGGCAGTGGAGACCCAGTACTTC
CASSLLGGAVETQYF
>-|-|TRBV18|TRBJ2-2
TGTGCCAGCTCACCACGTACGAACACCGGGGAGCTGTTTTTT
CASSPRTNTGELFF
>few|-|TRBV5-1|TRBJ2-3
TGCGCCAGCAGTGTTCGGGGGGCTAGCACAGATACGCAGTATTTT
CASSVRGASTDTQYF
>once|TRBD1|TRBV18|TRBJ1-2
TGTGCCAGTCGCCGGGACAGGGCCTGGGATGGCTACACCTTC
CASRRDRAWDGYTF
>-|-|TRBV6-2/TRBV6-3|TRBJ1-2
TGTGCCAGCAACCCGGGAGCTAACTATGGCTACACCTTC
CASNPGANYGYTF
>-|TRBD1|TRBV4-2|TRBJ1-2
TGTGCCAGCAGCCAAGCCGAAGGGACAGGACAAAACTATGGCTACACCTTC
CASSQAEGTGQNYGYTF
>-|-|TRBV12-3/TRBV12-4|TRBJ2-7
TGTGCCAGCCGGCTAGCGAGATCCTACGAGCAGTACTTC
CASRLARSYEQYF
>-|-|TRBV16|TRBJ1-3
TGTGCCAGCAGCCAATACCAAATCGGGAGCGCGGTCTCTGGAAACACCATATATTTT
CASSQYQIGSAVSGNTIYF
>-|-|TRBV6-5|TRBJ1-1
TGTGCCAGCAGTTTCCTTGACAGACAGAACACTGAAGCTTTCTTT
CASSFLDRQNTEAFF
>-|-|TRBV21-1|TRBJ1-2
TGTGCCAGCAGTTCCGGGACATCTACACCCAAACTACGACCCTGTTGTTACACCTTC
CASSSGTSTPKLRPCCYTF
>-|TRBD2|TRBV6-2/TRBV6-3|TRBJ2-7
TGTGCCAGCCGCCACGGTCCGGGACTAGTCTACGAGCAGTACTTC
CASRHGPGLVYEQYF
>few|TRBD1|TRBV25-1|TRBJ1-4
TGTGCCAGCACCCGGGACAGGGGGCACCAGCTGTTTTTT
CASTRDRGHQLFF
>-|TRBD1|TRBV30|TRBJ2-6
TGTGCCTGGACCGAATGGACAGGGGCCCTCTCTGGGGCCAACGTCCTGACTTTC
CAWTEWTGALSGANVLTF
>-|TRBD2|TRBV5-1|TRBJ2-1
TGCGCCAGCAGCTCGACTAGCGGCGACTACAATGAGCAGTTCTTC
CASSSTSGDYNEQFF
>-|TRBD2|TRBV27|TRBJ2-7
TGTGCCAGCAGTTTCCCCTCTGGACTAGCGGGAGCCTCGTACTTC
CASSFPSGLAGASYF
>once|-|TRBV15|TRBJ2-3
TGTGCCACCAGCAGAGATCGGGGGGCCGAAGATACGCAGTATTTT
CATSRDRGAEDTQYF
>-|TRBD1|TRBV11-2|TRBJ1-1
TGTGCCGCTGGGGAAGGGGGCTGGTTTCGGGACACTGAAGCTTTCTTT
CAAGEGGWFRDTEAFF
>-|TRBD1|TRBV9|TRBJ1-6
TGTGCCAGCAGCGTAGGGACAGGGGGCCTCTCACCCCTCCACTTT
CASSVGTGGLSPLHF
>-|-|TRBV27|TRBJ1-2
TGTGCCAGCAGTTGGGGGGGCGAGGGAGGCTACACCTTC
CASSWGGEGGYTF
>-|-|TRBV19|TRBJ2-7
TGTGCCAGTAGTCATCAGGGATCGGTAAACGAGCAGTACTTC
CASSHQGSVNEQYF
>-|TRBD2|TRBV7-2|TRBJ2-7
TGTGCCAGCAGCTCGGGACTAGCGGCGTACGAGCAGTACTTC
CASSSGLAAYEQYF
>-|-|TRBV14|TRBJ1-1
TGTGCCAGCAGCCAAGCCGGGGGAGTGGCCACTGAAGCTTTCTTT
CASSQAGGVATEAFF
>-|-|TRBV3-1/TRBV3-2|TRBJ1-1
TGTGCCAGCAGCCAAGATCTAGCTGAAGCTTTCTTT
CASSQDLAEAFF
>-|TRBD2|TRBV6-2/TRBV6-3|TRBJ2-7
TGTGCCAGCAGCTGGGGTGGACTAGCTGCAAACGAGCAGTACTTC
CASSWGGLAANEQYF
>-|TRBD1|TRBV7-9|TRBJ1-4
TGTGCCAGCAGCTTAGGGGACAGTTCTAATGAAAAACTGTTTTTT
CASSLGDSSNEKLFF
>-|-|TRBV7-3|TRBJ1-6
TGTGCCAGCAGCTTAACGGGCCAAATAGATTCACCCCTCCACTTT
CASSLTGQIDSPLHF
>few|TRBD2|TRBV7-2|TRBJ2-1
TGTGCCAGCAGCTTGGTCACTAGCGGATACAATGAGCAGTTCTTC
CASSLVTSGYNEQFF
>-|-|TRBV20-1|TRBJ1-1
TGCAGTGCTAGTCTGGGCGCTGAAGCTTTCTTT
CSASLGAEAFF
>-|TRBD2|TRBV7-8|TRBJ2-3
TGTGCCAGCAGCTCTTCCTCAGCGGGAGCGGCAAAGAAGCAGTATTTT
CASSSSSAGAAKKQYF
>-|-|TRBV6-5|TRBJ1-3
TGTGCCAGCAGAATCACAAGCTCTGGAAACACCATATATTTT
CASRITSSGNTIYF
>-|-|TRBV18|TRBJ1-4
TGTGCCAGCTCACCACTCGGTAATGAAAAACTGTTTTTT
CASSPLGNEKLFF
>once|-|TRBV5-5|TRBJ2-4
TGTGCCAGCAGCTCTAGGCTGAGGGGGGGCGCGACCAAAAACATTCAGTACTTC
CASSSRLRGGATKNIQYF
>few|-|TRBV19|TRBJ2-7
TGTGCCAGTAGTATGAGTGGGGCTAACATAGGGGGCTCCTACGAGCAGTACTTC
CASSMSGANIGGSYEQYF
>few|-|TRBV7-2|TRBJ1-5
TGTGCCAGCAGCTTAGGGATCCGGGGTCGGGATCAGCCCCAGCATTTT
CASSLGIRGRDQPQHF
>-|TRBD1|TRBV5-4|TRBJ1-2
TGTGCCAGCAGCTACGGGACAGGGCCCGTCTATGGCTACACCTTC
CASSYGTGPVYGYTF
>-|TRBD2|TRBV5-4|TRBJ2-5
TGTGCCAGCAGCTTTACTAGCGGGGGAGGCAGAGAGACCCAGTACTTC
CASSFTSGGGRETQYF
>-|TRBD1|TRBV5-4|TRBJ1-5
TGTGCCAGCAGCCCAGGGACAGGGAATCAGCCCCAGCATTTT
CASSPGTGNQPQHF
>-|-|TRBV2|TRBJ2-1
TGTGCCAGCAGTGTTTGGACCCGGGGATGGACTAATGAGCAGTTCTTC
CASSVWTRGWTNEQFF
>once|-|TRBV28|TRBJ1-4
TGTGCCAGCAGTTTTCAGGGCAGGGTCGAAAAACTGTTTTTT
CASSFQGRVEKLFF
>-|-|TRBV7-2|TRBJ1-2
TGTGCCAGCAGCCCCGGGGGGGCGGACTATGGCTACACCTTC
CASSPGGADYGYTF
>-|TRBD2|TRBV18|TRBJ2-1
TGTGCCAGCTCACCTGGCGGGAGAGCTAACAATGAGCAGTTCTTC
CASSPGGRANNEQFF